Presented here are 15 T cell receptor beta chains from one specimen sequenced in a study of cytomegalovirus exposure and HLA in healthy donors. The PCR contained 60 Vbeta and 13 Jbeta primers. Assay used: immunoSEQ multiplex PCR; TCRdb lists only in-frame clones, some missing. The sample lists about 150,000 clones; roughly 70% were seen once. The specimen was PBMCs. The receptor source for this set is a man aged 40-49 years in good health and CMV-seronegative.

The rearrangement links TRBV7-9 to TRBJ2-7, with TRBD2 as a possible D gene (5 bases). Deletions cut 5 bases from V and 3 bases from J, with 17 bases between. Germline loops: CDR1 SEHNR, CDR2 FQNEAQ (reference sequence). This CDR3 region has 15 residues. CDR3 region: CASSPGLGKYYEQYF. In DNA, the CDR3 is TGTGCCAGCAGCCCGGGGTTGGGGAAGTACTACGAGCAGTACTTC.

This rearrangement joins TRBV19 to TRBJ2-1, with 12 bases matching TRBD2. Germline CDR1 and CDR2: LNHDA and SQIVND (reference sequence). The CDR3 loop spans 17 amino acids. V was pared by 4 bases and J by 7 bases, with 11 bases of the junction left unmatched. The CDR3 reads CASSKAASGRAGNEQFF. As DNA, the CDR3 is TGTGCCAGTAGTAAAGCGGCTAGCGGGAGGGCTGGTAATGAGCAGTTCTTC.

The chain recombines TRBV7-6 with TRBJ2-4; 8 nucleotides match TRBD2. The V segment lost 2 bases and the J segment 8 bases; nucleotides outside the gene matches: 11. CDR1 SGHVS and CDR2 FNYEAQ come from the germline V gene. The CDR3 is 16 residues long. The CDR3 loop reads CASSLPPAGAGDIQYF. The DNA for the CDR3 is TGTGCCAGCAGCTTACCCCCAGCGGGGGCGGGGGACATTCAGTACTTC.

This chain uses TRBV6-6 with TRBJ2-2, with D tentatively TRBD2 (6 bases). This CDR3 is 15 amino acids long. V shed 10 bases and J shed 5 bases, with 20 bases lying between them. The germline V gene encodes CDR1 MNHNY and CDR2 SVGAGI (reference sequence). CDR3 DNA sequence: TGTGCCACCCAGAGAAAGACTAGTCGGACCGGGGAGCTGTTTTTT. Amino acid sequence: CATQRKTSRTGELFF.

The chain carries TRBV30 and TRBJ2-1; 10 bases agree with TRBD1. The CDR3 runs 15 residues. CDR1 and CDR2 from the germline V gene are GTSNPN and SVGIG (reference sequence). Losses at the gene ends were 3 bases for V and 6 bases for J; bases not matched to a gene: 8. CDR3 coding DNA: TGTGCCTGGAGCCCATGGGGACAGGGGCTCAATGAGCAGTTCTTC. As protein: CAWSPWGQGLNEQFF.

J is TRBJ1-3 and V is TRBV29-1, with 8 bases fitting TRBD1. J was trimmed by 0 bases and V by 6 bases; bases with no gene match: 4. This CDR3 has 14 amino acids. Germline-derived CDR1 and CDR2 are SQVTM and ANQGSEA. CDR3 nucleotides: TGCAGCGTACACAGGGGGAACTCTGGAAACACCATATATTTT. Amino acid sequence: CSVHRGNSGNTIYF.

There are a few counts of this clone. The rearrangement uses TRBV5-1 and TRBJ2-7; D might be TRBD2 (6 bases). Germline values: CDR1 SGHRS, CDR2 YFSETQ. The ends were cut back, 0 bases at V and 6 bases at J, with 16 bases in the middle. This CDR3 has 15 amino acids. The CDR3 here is CASSLVAGLEVEQYF. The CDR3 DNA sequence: TGCGCCAGCAGCTTGGTGGCGGGACTGGAGGTCGAGCAGTACTTC.

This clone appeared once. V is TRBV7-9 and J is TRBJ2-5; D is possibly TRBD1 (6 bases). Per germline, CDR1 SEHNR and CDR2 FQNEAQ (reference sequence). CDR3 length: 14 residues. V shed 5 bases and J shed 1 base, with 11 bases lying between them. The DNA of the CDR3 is TGTGCCAGCAGCGGGGGCCGGACCCAAGAGACCCAGTACTTC. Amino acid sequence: CASSGGRTQETQYF.

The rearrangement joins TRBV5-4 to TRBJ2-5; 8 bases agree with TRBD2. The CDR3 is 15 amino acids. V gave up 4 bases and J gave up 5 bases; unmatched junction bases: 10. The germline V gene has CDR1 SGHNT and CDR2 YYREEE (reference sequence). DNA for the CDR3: TGTGCCAGCAGCCCCCAGGGAAGCGGGAGCGAGACCCAGTACTTC. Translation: CASSPQGSGSETQYF.

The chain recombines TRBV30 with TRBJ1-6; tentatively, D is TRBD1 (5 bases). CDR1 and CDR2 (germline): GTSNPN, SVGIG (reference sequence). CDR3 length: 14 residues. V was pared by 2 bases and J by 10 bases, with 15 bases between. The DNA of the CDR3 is TGTGCCTGGAGTTTAACGGGGGAGTACTCACCCCTCCACTTT. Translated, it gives CAWSLTGEYSPLHF.

The CDR3 here is CASSLGTGGYEQYF. CDR3 in DNA: TGTGCCAGCAGCTTGGGGACAGGGGGTTACGAGCAGTACTTC. The chain recombines TRBV5-6 with TRBJ2-7; 10 nucleotides align to TRBD1. V shed 0 bases, J shed 4 bases, and the junction held 1 base outside the gene matches. The V gene's germline CDR1 is SGHDT and CDR2 YYEEEE. The CDR3 has 14 residues.

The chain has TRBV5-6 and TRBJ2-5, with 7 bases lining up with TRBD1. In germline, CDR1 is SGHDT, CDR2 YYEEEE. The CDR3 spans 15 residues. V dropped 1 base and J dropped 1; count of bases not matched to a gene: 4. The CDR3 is CASSLRGQSQETQYF. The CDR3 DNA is TGTGCCAGCAGCTTGAGGGGACAGTCCCAAGAGACCCAGTACTTC.

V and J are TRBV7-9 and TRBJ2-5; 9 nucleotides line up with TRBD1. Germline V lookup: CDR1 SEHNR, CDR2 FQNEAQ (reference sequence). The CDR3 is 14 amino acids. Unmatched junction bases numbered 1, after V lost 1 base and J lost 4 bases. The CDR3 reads CASSLGTGAETQYF. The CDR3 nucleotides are TGTGCCAGCAGCTTAGGGACAGGGGCAGAGACCCAGTACTTC.

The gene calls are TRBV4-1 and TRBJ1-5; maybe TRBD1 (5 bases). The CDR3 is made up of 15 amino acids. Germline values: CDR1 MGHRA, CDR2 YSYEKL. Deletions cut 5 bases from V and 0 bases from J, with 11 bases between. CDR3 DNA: TGCGCCAGCAGCAACCAGGACAATAGCAATCAGCCCCAGCATTTT. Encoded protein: CASSNQDNSNQPQHF.

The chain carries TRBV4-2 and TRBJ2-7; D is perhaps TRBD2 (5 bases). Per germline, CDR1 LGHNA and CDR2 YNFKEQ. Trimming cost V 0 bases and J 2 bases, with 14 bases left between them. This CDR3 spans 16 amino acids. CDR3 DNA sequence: TGTGCCAGCAGCCAAGACCGGACTCTTTCAGCCTACGAGCAGTACTTC. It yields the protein CASSQDRTLSAYEQYF.